This T cell receptor (beta chain) was sequenced during a study of T cells after yellow fever vaccination. A 5'RACE template-switching step, the method used to make TCR cDNA, added a universal primer site and UMIs. TCRdb independently ran MiXCR on the 5' RACE reads; one entry per CDR3 protein. The sample consists of roughly 320,000 distinct CDR3 sequences, approximately 12% of them appearing once. The sequence was collected from a man aged 18 to 29 who received the YFV17D yellow fever vaccine. The input for sequencing was CD4+ T cells sorted from PBMCs, taken 45 days after the yellow fever booster vaccination.

CDR3 amino acids: CASSPIPAGDNEQYF. CDR3 in DNA: TGCGCCAGCAGCCCGATACCGGCAGGGGACAACGAGCAGTACTTC. The chain recombines TRBV5-1 with TRBJ2-7; the D gene is possibly TRBD1 (6 bases). The CDR3 consists of 15 residues. Per the germline V gene, CDR1 is SGHRS and CDR2 is YFSETQ. The V end was cut by 4 bases, the J end by 5 bases, with 19 bases between.